This TCR beta chain was sequenced during a study of response to subunit inactivated influenza vaccine. CDR1 and CDR2 from the germline V gene are SGHVS and FQNEAQ. V dropped 0 bases and J dropped 5 bases, with 6 bases sitting between them. The CDR3 contains 13 residues. TCRdb called the RT-PCR reads again in MiXCR, with one record for every CDR3 protein. Among about 570,000 distinct CDR3 sequences listed, 10% to 12% were seen once. These data were also reused for a study on T cells expressing NK-cell markers. That work adds: Beta-chain TCR cDNA was generated via 5'RACE template switching with UMIs.

The gene calls are TRBV7-8 and TRBJ2-3, with no clear D. This specimen consisted of PBMCs from blood, obtained on the day of vaccination. The receptor's source is a man aged 50 or older who received an inactivated influenza vaccine. The CDR3 nucleotides are TGTGCCAGCAGCTTAGCTTGGCGAGATACGCAGTATTTT. This translates into CASSLAWRDTQYF.